This T cell receptor beta chain is from a study of T-cell memory formation after mild COVID-19. Study as a whole: The TCR clusters were mostly specific to one donor.

This clonotype has only a few counts. V lost 6 bases, J lost 4 bases, and 5 bases stayed unmatched. The V gene's germline CDR1 is MNHEY and CDR2 SMNVEV (reference sequence). This CDR3 spans 13 amino acids. TCRdb fed the 5' RACE reads into MiXCR, producing one record per CDR3 protein. The table lists 550,000 to 700,000 distinct CDR3 sequences, approximately 15% of them singletons. V and J are TRBV27 and TRBJ1-2, with 7 bases identical to TRBD1. This receptor was identified in an adult woman who had mild COVID-19 (a few samples of this study predate the infection). Cell type and time point are not known. What was sequenced was PBMCs or a T cell subset sorted from them (not recorded which). Written as DNA, the CDR3 is TGTGCCAGCAGGGGGGACAGAATCTATGGCTACACCTTC. Translation: CASRGDRIYGYTF.